The 26 T cell receptor beta chains reported below all come from one sample, sequenced in a study of technical replicates of blood from a handful of donors. Assay used: immunoSEQ multiplex PCR; TCRdb lists only in-frame clones, some missing. The sample consists of roughly 60,000 clones, about 90% of them appearing once. Sequencing was carried out using PBMCs. The source of these receptors is a human donor in good health. Some clones in this sample may be carry-over from other donors' samples.

The chain links TRBV28 to TRBJ1-5; no firm D call. Germline CDR1 is MDHEN and CDR2 is SYDVKM. CDR3 length: 15 residues. V was trimmed by 1 base and J by 0 bases, leaving 7 bases between them. In DNA form, the CDR3 reads TGTGCCAGCAGTTTATACGGGAATAGCAATCAGCCCCAGCATTTT. Protein product: CASSLYGNSNQPQHF.

The V call is TRBV27, the J call TRBJ1-2; D perhaps matches TRBD1 (6 bases). The V gene's germline CDR1 is MNHEY and CDR2 SMNVEV (reference sequence). Trimming stripped 5 bases from V and 5 bases from J, with 18 bases between. This CDR3 has 15 amino acids. DNA of the CDR3: TGTGCCAGCAGTCCCACGCAGGGGAGACTGTATGGCTACACCTTC. This encodes CASSPTQGRLYGYTF.

The sample holds one count of this clone. The V and J genes are TRBV4-2 and TRBJ2-7; D ambiguous. Germline-derived CDR1 and CDR2 are LGHNA and YNFKEQ. V was trimmed by 0 bases and J by 3 bases, leaving 15 bases between them. This CDR3 spans 16 amino acids. The DNA for the CDR3 is TGTGCCAGCAGCCAAGATGGTTCGAGCGTAATCTACGAGCAGTACTTC. It codes for CASSQDGSSVIYEQYF.

Here the CDR3 reads CASSLGIDRGAKNIQYF. Here the CDR3 DNA reads TGTGCCAGCAGCTTAGGTATCGACCGGGGGGCCAAAAACATTCAGTACTTC. The J gene is TRBJ2-4, the V gene TRBV7-9; D possibly corresponds to TRBD2 (6 bases). The CDR3 runs to 17 residues. V lost 1 base and J lost 1, with 14 bases in between. Germline V gene sequence: CDR1 SEHNR, CDR2 FQNEAQ (reference sequence).

The rearrangement uses TRBV5-1 and TRBJ2-1, with D possibly matching TRBD2 (5 bases). V lost 0 bases, J lost 3 bases, and 10 bases lay in between. CDR1 is SGHRS and CDR2 is YFSETQ in the germline V gene. The CDR3 loop spans 15 amino acids. This chain's CDR3 is CASSLGGSLYNEQFF. The CDR3 DNA is TGCGCCAGCAGCTTGGGCGGGTCCCTCTACAATGAGCAGTTCTTC. Full variable domain (missing parts from reference TRBV5-1 and TRBJ2-1): KAGVTQTPRYLIKTRGQQVTLSCSPISGHRSVSWYQQTPGQGLQFLFEYFSETQRNKGNFPGRFSGRQFSNSRSEMNVSTLELGDSALYLCASSLGGSLYNEQFFGPGTRLTVL.

This sequence joins TRBV12-5 and TRBJ2-5; D is unclear. There are 16 residues in the CDR3. Germline CDR1 reads LGHNT; CDR2 reads FRNRAP. Trimming left V 1 base short and J 1 base short, with 13 bases between. The CDR3 loop reads CASGLGSTVPQETQYF. The CDR3 DNA is TGTGCTAGTGGTTTGGGCTCCACAGTGCCCCAAGAGACCCAGTACTTC. Drawing the rest from reference TRBV12-5 and TRBJ2-5, the complete variable domain is DARVTQTPRHKVTEMGQEVTMRCQPILGHNTVFWYRQTMMQGLELLAYFRNRAPLDDSGMPKDRFSAEMPDATLATLKIQPSEPRDSAVYFCASGLGSTVPQETQYFGPGTRLLVL.

This chain links TRBV6-6 with TRBJ2-2, with 9 nucleotides matching TRBD1. The CDR3 loop spans 15 amino acids. Trimming at V came to 7 bases and at J to 4 bases, leaving 7 bases not matched to a gene. CDR1 and CDR2 from the germline V gene are MNHNY and SVGAGI (reference sequence). DNA for the CDR3: TGTGCCAGCATTAAACAGGGGGCGGGCACCGGGGAGCTGTTTTTT. Amino acid sequence: CASIKQGAGTGELFF.

This clone turned up a few times. The chain recombines TRBV6-6 with TRBJ2-5; TRBD1 is a possible D gene (6 bases). This CDR3 has 15 amino acids. Germline V CDR1 and CDR2: MNHNY, SVGAGI (reference sequence). V was pared by 8 bases and J by 0 bases, with 16 bases between. For the CDR3, the DNA is TGTGCCAGCTCTATTCACAGGGCCAACCAAGAGACCCAGTACTTC. This gives the protein CASSIHRANQETQYF.

V and J are TRBV19 and TRBJ1-1; D not resolved. CDR1 and CDR2 from the germline V gene are LNHDA and SQIVND (reference sequence). The CDR3 length is 14 residues. V lost 3 bases, J lost 5 bases, and 13 bases lay in between. In DNA form, the CDR3 reads TGTGCCAGTAGTATTCGGGGAGTCTATACTGAAGCTTTCTTT. Translation gives CASSIRGVYTEAFF.

The sample holds many counts of this clone. The V gene is TRBV4-3, the J gene TRBJ2-5, with a possible D match to TRBD2 (5 bases). From germline, CDR1 is LGHNA and CDR2 YSLEER. The CDR3 is made up of 15 amino acids. The V end lost 0 bases, the J end lost 1 base, and 9 bases lay between the germline ends. This CDR3 reads CASSQERGGQETQYF. The DNA for the CDR3 is TGCGCCAGCAGCCAAGAACGGGGTGGCCAAGAGACCCAGTACTTC.

This chain uses TRBV4-1 with TRBJ2-1, with 12 positions matching TRBD2. Germline V gives CDR1 MGHRA, CDR2 YSYEKL. The CDR3 has 20 amino acids. Germline trimming cut 0 bases from V and 4 bases from J; bases unmatched to any gene: 13. The CDR3 bases are TGCGCCAGCAGCCAAGATTCGGTGTCGGGCGGACTAGCGGGGTACAATGAGCAGTTCTTC. Residues: CASSQDSVSGGLAGYNEQFF.

This chain joins TRBV2 and TRBJ2-1; D is uncertain. Germline V gene sequence: CDR1 SNHLY, CDR2 FYNNEI. V was pared by 1 base and J by 10 bases, with 5 bases between. The CDR3 loop spans 11 amino acids. CDR3 nucleotide sequence: TGTGCCAGCAGTGAAGGGCGGGAGCAGTTCTTC. The encoded protein is CASSEGREQFF.

The chain links TRBV11-2 to TRBJ1-3; maybe TRBD1 (5 bases). CDR1 is SGHAT, CDR2 FQNNGV, per germline. The length of the CDR3 is 16 residues. The germline V and J ends were trimmed by 1 base and 0 bases, with 10 bases remaining between them. The CDR3 here is CASSLAGGASGNTIYF. The CDR3 DNA sequence: TGTGCCAGCAGCTTAGCCGGGGGAGCCTCTGGAAACACCATATATTTT.

The chain uses TRBV6-6 and TRBJ2-3; D remains unclear. V was cut by 2 bases and J by 6 bases, with 12 bases left in between. CDR1 is MNHNY, CDR2 SVGAGI, per germline (reference sequence). The CDR3 totals 14 residues. The CDR3 region has the DNA TGTGCCAGCAGTTACACCGGAGTTACGGATACGCAGTATTTT. It encodes CASSYTGVTDTQYF.

The rearrangement links TRBV30 to TRBJ2-5; D is possibly TRBD2 (6 bases). Germline loops: CDR1 GTSNPN, CDR2 SVGIG (reference sequence). This CDR3 is built from 14 residues. V shed 2 bases and J shed 7 bases, with 17 bases lying between them. This chain's CDR3 is CAWSPPRTILTQYF. The CDR3 bases are TGTGCCTGGAGTCCGCCCCGGACTATCCTGACCCAGTACTTC.

The chain employs TRBV15 and TRBJ2-2, with D possibly TRBD2 on 6 matching bases. This CDR3 region has 15 residues. The ends were cut back, 1 base at V and 4 bases at J, with 10 bases in the middle. Germline values: CDR1 LNHNV, CDR2 YYDKDF (reference sequence). The CDR3 bases are TGTGCCACCAGCAGAGGGGCGGGGTTCACCGGGGAGCTGTTTTTT. Its protein product is CATSRGAGFTGELFF.

J is TRBJ2-5 and V is TRBV7-6; no clear D. Trimming took 5 bases from V and 4 from J, leaving 5 bases between them. Germline V CDR1 and CDR2: SGHVS, FNYEAQ. The CDR3 sequence is 11 residues long. Here the CDR3 reads CASSALETQYF. CDR3 DNA sequence: TGTGCCAGCAGCGCACTAGAGACCCAGTACTTC.

This clone occurred a few times. The chain couples TRBV2 to TRBJ1-4; 9 positions agree with TRBD1. Germline loops: CDR1 SNHLY, CDR2 FYNNEI. V trimming: 6 bases; J trimming: 3 bases; junction bases outside the gene matches: 14. The CDR3 runs to 18 residues. CDR3 protein: CASSVRDRVRSSNEKLFF. The CDR3 bases are TGTGCCAGCAGCGTCCGGGACAGGGTCAGGTCGTCTAATGAAAAACTGTTTTTT.

The CDR3 bases are TGTGCCAGCAGCAGGGAAACAGGGGGCTTCAACGAGCAGTACTTC. Translated: CASSRETGGFNEQYF. This rearrangement joins TRBV5-4 to TRBJ2-7, with TRBD1 matching 9 bases. The CDR3 extends over 15 amino acids. V lost 4 bases and J lost 5; bases outside the gene matches: 10. Germline CDR1 is SGHNT and CDR2 is YYREEE (reference sequence).

Here the CDR3 DNA reads TGTGCCAGCAGCTATGGACTAGCGGGAGATGAGCAGTTCTTC. Translation: CASSYGLAGDEQFF. The rearrangement uses TRBV7-2 and TRBJ2-1; 13 nucleotides align to TRBD2. The germline V gene has CDR1 SGHTA and CDR2 FQGNSA. There are 14 residues in the CDR3. Trimming took 4 bases from V and 8 from J; bases not matched to a gene: 2.

This clone was counted a few times. This chain uses TRBV20-1 with TRBJ1-1; possibly TRBD1 for D (6 bases). CDR3 length: 11 residues. The V end lost 5 bases, the J end lost 7 bases, and 11 bases lay between the germline ends. Looked up from germline, CDR1 is DFQATT and CDR2 is SNEGSKA (reference sequence). CDR3 loop: CSARGAGEAFF. As DNA, the CDR3 is TGCAGTGCTCGGGGGGCGGGTGAAGCTTTCTTT.

V usage is TRBV7-9 and J usage is TRBJ1-3; D is unresolved. With 4 bases removed from V and 0 bases from J, the gap between germline ends came to 10 bases. CDR1 and CDR2 (germline): SEHNR, FQNEAQ (reference sequence). The CDR3 is made up of 15 amino acids. The CDR3 DNA follows: TGTGCCAGCAGCTCGCGAGGGAACTCTGGAAACACCATATATTTT. Residues: CASSSRGNSGNTIYF.

The J gene is TRBJ1-2, the V gene TRBV6-1; tentative D call: TRBD1 (6 bases). Per germline, CDR1 MNHNS and CDR2 SASEGT. The CDR3 length is 15 residues. Trimming pared 2 bases from V and 8 bases from J, leaving 18 bases between. CDR3 region: CASSEFWQGIYGYTF. In nucleotides, the CDR3 is TGTGCCAGCAGTGAATTCTGGCAGGGGATATACGGCTACACCTTC.

The gene calls are TRBV5-1 and TRBJ2-1, with D perhaps TRBD1 (5 bases). Germline V gene lookup returns CDR1 SGHRS and CDR2 YFSETQ. The CDR3 is 15 residues long. The V end lost 0 bases, the J end lost 4 bases, and 11 bases lay between the germline ends. CDR3 sequence reads: CASSLATERYNEQFF. The DNA of the CDR3 is TGCGCCAGCAGCTTGGCGACAGAACGATACAATGAGCAGTTCTTC.

The V and J genes are TRBV4-3 and TRBJ1-1, with TRBD1 matching 10 bases. Germline-derived CDR1 and CDR2 are LGHNA and YSLEER. The CDR3 has 13 amino acids. V trimming: 4 bases; J trimming: 11 bases; junction bases outside the gene matches: 7. CDR3 nucleotide sequence: TGCGCCAGCAGCCCTGACAGGGGGCTAGGCGCTTTCTTT. Protein product: CASSPDRGLGAFF.

V is TRBV6-6 and J is TRBJ1-5; 10 bases align to TRBD1. The CDR3 consists of 14 residues. CDR1 is MNHNY, CDR2 SVGAGI, per germline (reference sequence). With 6 bases clipped from V and 3 bases from J, the junction kept 2 bases outside the gene matches. The DNA for the CDR3 is TGTGCCAGCAGCAGACAGGGGGCCAATCAGCCCCAGCATTTT. It encodes CASSRQGANQPQHF.